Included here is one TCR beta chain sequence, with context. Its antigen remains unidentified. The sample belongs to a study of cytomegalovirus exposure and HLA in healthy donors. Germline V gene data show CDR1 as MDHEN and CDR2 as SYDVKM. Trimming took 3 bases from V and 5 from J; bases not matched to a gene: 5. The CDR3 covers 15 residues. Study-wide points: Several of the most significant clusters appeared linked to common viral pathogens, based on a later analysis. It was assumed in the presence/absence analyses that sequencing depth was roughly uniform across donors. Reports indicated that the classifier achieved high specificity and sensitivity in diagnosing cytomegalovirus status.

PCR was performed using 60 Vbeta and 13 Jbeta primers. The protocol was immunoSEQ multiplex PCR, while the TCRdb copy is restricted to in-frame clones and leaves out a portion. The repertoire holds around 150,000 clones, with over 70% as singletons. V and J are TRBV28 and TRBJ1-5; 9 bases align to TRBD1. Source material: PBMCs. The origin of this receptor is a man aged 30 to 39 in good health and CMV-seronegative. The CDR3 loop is CASSFWDRDYQPQHF. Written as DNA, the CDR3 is TGTGCCAGCAGTTTCTGGGACAGGGACTATCAGCCCCAGCATTTT.